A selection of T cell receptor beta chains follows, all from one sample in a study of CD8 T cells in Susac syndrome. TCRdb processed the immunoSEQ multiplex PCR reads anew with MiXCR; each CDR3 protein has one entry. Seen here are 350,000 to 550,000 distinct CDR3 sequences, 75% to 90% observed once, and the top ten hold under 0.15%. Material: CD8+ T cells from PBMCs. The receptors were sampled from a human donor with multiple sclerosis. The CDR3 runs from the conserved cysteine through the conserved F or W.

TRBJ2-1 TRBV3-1 CASSQDGLLGGEGNEQFF
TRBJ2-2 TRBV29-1 CSVDRYGAGELFF
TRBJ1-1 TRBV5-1 CASSLGVDGTEAFF
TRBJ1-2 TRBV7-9 CASSSPGTGDYGYTF
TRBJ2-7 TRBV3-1 CASSFYSETYEQYF
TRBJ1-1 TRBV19 CASSPGQPNTEAFF
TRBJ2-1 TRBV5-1 CASSLDEGGYNEQFF
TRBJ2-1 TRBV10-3 CAISETGGSIDEQFF
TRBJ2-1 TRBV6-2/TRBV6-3 CASSYSSRNEQFF
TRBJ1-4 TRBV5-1 CASSSGADSLTNEKLFF
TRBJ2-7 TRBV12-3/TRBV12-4 CASSFRGNEQYF
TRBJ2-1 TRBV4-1 CATSSGDEQFF
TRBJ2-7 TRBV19 CASTDTGSNEQYF
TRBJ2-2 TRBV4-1 CASSHYQNTGELFF
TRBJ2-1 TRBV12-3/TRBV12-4 CASGRSGNEQFF
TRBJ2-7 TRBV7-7 CASSLTATGSEQYF
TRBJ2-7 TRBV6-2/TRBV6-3 CASSYSRDSPYEQYF